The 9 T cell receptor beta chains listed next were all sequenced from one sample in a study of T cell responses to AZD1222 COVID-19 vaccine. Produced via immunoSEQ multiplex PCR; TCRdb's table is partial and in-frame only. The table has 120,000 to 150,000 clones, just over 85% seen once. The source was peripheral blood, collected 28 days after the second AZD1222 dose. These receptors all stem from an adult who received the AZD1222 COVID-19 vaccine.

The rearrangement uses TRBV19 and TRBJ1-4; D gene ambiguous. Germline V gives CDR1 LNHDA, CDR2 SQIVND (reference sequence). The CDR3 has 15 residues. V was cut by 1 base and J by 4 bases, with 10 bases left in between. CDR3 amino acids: CASSIGASINEKLFF. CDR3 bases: TGTGCCAGTAGTATAGGGGCGTCCATTAATGAAAAACTGTTTTTT.

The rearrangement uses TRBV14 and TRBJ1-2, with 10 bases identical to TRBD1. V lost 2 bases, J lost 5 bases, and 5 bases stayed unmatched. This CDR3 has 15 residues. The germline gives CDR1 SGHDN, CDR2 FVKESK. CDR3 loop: CASSQLRDRGYGYTF. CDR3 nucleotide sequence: TGTGCCAGCAGCCAACTCCGGGACAGGGGTTATGGCTACACCTTC.

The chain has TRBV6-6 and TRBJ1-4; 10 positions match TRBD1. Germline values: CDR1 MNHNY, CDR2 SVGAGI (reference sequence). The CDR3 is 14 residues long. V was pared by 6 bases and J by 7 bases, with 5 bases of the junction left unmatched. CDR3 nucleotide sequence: TGTGCCAGCAGGAAGACAGGGGGCACTGAAAAACTGTTTTTT. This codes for CASRKTGGTEKLFF.

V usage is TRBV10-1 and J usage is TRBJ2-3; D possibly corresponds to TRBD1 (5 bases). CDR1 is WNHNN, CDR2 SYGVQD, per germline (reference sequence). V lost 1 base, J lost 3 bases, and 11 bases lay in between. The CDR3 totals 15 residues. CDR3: CASSEFRVLTDTQYF. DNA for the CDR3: TGCGCCAGCAGTGAGTTCAGGGTCCTAACAGATACGCAGTATTTT.

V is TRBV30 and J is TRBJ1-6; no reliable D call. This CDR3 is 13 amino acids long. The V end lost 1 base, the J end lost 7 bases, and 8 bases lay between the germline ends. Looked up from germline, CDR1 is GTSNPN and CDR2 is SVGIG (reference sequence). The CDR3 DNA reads TGTGCCTGGAGTGGAGGGAGCAATTCACCCCTCCACTTT. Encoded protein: CAWSGGSNSPLHF. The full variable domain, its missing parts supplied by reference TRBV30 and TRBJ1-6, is SQTIHQWPATLVQPVGSPLSLECTVEGTSNPNLYWYRQAAGRGLQLLFYSVGIGQISSEVPQNLSASRPQDRQFILSSKKLLLSDSGFYLCAWSGGSNSPLHFGNGTRLTVT.

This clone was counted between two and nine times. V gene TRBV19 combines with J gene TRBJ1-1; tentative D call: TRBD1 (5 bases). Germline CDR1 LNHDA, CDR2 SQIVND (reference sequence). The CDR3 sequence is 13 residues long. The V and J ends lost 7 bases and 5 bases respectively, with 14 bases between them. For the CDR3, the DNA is TGTGCCAGTACACGAAGGGGCGGTACTGAAGCTTTCTTT. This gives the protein CASTRRGGTEAFF. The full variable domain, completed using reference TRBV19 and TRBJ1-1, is DGGITQSPKYLFRKEGQNVTLSCEQNLNHDAMYWYRQDPGQGLRLIYYSQIVNDFQKGDIAEGYSVSREKKESFPLTVTSAQKNPTAFYLCASTRRGGTEAFFGQGTRLTVV.

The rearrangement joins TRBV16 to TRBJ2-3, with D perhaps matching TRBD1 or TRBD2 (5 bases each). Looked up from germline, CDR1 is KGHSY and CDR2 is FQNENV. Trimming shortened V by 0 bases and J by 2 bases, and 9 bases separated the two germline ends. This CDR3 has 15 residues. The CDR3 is CASSQSGGNTDTQYF. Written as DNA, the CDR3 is TGTGCCAGCAGCCAATCTGGGGGTAACACAGATACGCAGTATTTT.

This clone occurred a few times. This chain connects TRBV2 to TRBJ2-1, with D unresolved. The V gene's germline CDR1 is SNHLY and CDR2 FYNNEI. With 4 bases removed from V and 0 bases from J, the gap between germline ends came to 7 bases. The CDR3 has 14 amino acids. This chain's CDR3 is CASSAQLSYNEQFF. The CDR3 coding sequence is TGTGCCAGCAGTGCACAGCTCTCCTACAATGAGCAGTTCTTC.

CDR3 residues: CASTPGRGQGDGGYTF. CDR3 sequence (DNA): TGTGCCAGCACCCCCGGACGTGGACAGGGGGACGGTGGCTACACCTTC. The chain recombines TRBV27 with TRBJ1-2, with 10 bases lining up with TRBD1. This CDR3 contains 16 residues. V shed 7 bases and J 7 bases; nucleotides not matched to a gene: 15. CDR1 is MNHEY, CDR2 SMNVEV, per germline (reference sequence).